Listed below are T cell receptor beta chains from one sample, sequenced in a study of shared clonotypes between healthy human individuals. This table comes from immunoSEQ multiplex PCR, and its TCRdb copy is limited to in-frame clones, with some not included. The sample lists about 2 million clones; approximately 94% were seen once. Input material: naive CD8+ T cells sorted from blood. Receptor source: a man younger than 35 in good health. CDR3s include the opening cysteine and the closing phenylalanine or tryptophan. The D gene is left open where the match is weak. For some rows the clone size is stated as once, few or many, or as a class when expanded; others skip it.

>.|TRBV30|TRBJ1-2|.
TGTGCCTGGAGTGTATCCGGGGATGGCTACACCTTC
CAWSVSGDGYTF
>.|TRBV7-9|TRBJ2-3|.
TGTGCCAGCAGCCCTAGGGGCGGAAGGCGAACAGATACGCAGTATTTT
CASSPRGGRRTDTQYF
>once|TRBV4-3|TRBJ2-7|TRBD2
TGCGCCAGCAGCCAAGATTGGGGGGGCTCCTACGAGCAGTACTTC
CASSQDWGGSYEQYF
>.|TRBV6-5|TRBJ1-6|.
TGTGCCAGCAGCCCTATCGACAGTAATAATTCACCCCTCCACTTT
CASSPIDSNNSPLHF
>.|TRBV25-1|TRBJ2-5|TRBD1
TGTGCCAGCAGTGAAGGTTTGGAGACAGGGTCGGAGACCCAGTACTTC
CASSEGLETGSETQYF
>.|TRBV10-2|TRBJ2-2|.
TGCGCCAGCAGGACAGGGAACACCGGGGAGCTGTTTTTT
CASRTGNTGELFF
>.|TRBV7-9|TRBJ2-7|.
TGTGCCAGCAGCTTTGACCCGGTTACGGACGAGCAGTACTTC
CASSFDPVTDEQYF
>.|TRBV6-6|TRBJ2-2|TRBD2
TGTGCCAACCGAGAGCGGGAGGGGACCGGGGAGCTGTTTTTT
CANREREGTGELFF
>.|TRBV2|TRBJ2-1|.
TGTGCCAGAGGGACGGAGTCCTCCTACAATGAGCAGTTCTTC
CARGTESSYNEQFF
>.|TRBV27|TRBJ1-2|.
TGTGCCAGCAGTTTATACCAGGAGGGGGGTGGCTACACCTTC
CASSLYQEGGGYTF
>.|TRBV19|TRBJ2-1|TRBD2
TGTGCCAGTAGTATCGACCGGGAGGGCCAATACAATGAGCAGTTCTTC
CASSIDREGQYNEQFF
>.|TRBV5-4|TRBJ2-5|.
TGTGCCAGCAGCGCGGACGCCGAAGAGACCCAGTACTTC
CASSADAEETQYF
>.|TRBV9|TRBJ1-2|TRBD1
TGTGCCAGCAGCGTAGGAGGGGGCACCGGTGGCTACACCTTC
CASSVGGGTGGYTF
>.|TRBV18|TRBJ2-7|TRBD2
TGTGCCAGCTCACGCTCCTTGGGACTAGCGGGACTCTACGAGCAGTACTTC
CASSRSLGLAGLYEQYF
>.|TRBV5-6|TRBJ2-7|.
TGTGCCAGCAGCTTAAAAGGGGAGCCTACCTACGAGCAGTACTTC
CASSLKGEPTYEQYF
>.|TRBV19|TRBJ2-7|TRBD1
TGTGCCAGCTCCCGGGACAGGGATCTTCACGAGCAGTACTTC
CASSRDRDLHEQYF
>.|TRBV11-2|TRBJ2-1|TRBD1
TGTGCCAGCAGCTTAGATCTTGGGACAGGGGCCTACAATGAGCAGTTCTTC
CASSLDLGTGAYNEQFF
>.|TRBV4-3|TRBJ2-3|TRBD2
TGCGCCAGCAGCCAAGGGGTTATAGTGGCGGGAGCCACAGATACGCAGTATTTT
CASSQGVIVAGATDTQYF
>.|TRBV6-5|TRBJ1-6|TRBD1
TGTGCCAGCAGTTCCCAGGGGGGAGCTTATAATTCACCCCTCCACTTT
CASSSQGGAYNSPLHF
>.|TRBV5-6|TRBJ2-7|.
TGTGCCAGCATCCTTGGGGCCGAGCAGTACTTC
CASILGAEQYF
>.|TRBV4-1|TRBJ2-7|.
TGCGCCAGCAGCCAAGTTCCCCCTTCCTCCTACGAGCAGTACTTC
CASSQVPPSSYEQYF
>.|TRBV5-8|TRBJ2-7|TRBD1
TGTGCCAGCAGCTCTGACAGGGGATCTTCCTACGAGCAGTACTTC
CASSSDRGSSYEQYF
>.|TRBV5-6|TRBJ1-1|TRBD1
TGTGCCAGCAGCTTGGAGGGGACAGGGGTTTTC
CASSLEGTGVF
>.|TRBV4-1|TRBJ2-7|TRBD2
TGCGCCAGCAGCCCCGGGACTAGCGGGAGGGCGGCCCTCTACGAGCAGTACTTC
CASSPGTSGRAALYEQYF
>.|TRBV19|TRBJ2-2|.
TGTGCCAGTAGTATTTCGTTGGACGGGAACACCGGGGAGCTGTTTTTT
CASSISLDGNTGELFF
>.|TRBV7-9|TRBJ2-7|TRBD1
TGTGCCAGCAGCCCGCCGACAGGGAGCCACGAGCAGTACTTC
CASSPPTGSHEQYF
>.|TRBV4-1|TRBJ2-1|.
TGCGCCAGCAGCCAAGAGGTCAAAGGCAATGAGCAGTTCTTC
CASSQEVKGNEQFF
>.|TRBV28|TRBJ2-7|TRBD2
TGTGCCAGCAGCCACCCCAAGGGAGCGGGGGGGGGCGAGCAGTACTTC
CASSHPKGAGGGEQYF
>.|TRBV28|TRBJ2-7|.
TGTGCCAGCAGTTCCTCGACGGGGCAAGAGCAGTACTTC
CASSSSTGQEQYF
>once|TRBV18|TRBJ2-2|TRBD1
TGTGCCAGCTCACCTCAAAAATGGGACAGGGAAAACGGGGAGCTGTTTTTT
CASSPQKWDRENGELFF
>.|TRBV29-1|TRBJ1-5|TRBD1
TGCAGCGTGGGGACAGGGGGAAATCAGCCCCAGCATTTT
CSVGTGGNQPQHF
>.|TRBV11-3|TRBJ2-7|TRBD1
TGTGCCAGCAGCTTATCCGGGACAGCCTACGAGCAGTACTTC
CASSLSGTAYEQYF
>.|TRBV11-1|TRBJ2-5|TRBD1
TGTGCCAGCAGCGCGGACAGGGTAGGGGAGACCCAGTACTTC
CASSADRVGETQYF
>once|TRBV19|TRBJ1-1|TRBD1
TGTGCCTGCTCCCCGGGACAGGAAAATTCTGAAGCTTTCTTT
CACSPGQENSEAFF
>.|TRBV4-1|TRBJ1-2|TRBD1
TGCGCCAGCAGCGCCGACAGGGCAGCTGGCTACACCTTC
CASSADRAAGYTF
>.|TRBV19|TRBJ2-7|TRBD2
TGTGCCAGTAGTATTGGACTAGGCTACGAGCAGTACTTC
CASSIGLGYEQYF
>.|TRBV5-6|TRBJ2-7|.
TGTGCCAGCAGCTTGGGGGTGAACTCCTACGAGCAGTACTTC
CASSLGVNSYEQYF
>few|TRBV6-5|TRBJ2-2|.
TGTGCCAGCAGTTATGGCGGCACCGGGGAGCTGTTTTTT
CASSYGGTGELFF
>.|TRBV28|TRBJ2-1|.
TGTGCCAGCAGTTTCACGGGGGTGACCTACAATGAGCAGTTCTTC
CASSFTGVTYNEQFF
>.|TRBV10-3|TRBJ2-3|.
TGTGCCATCAGTGAGTCTAGGGGGGGGCCGACAGATACGCAGTATTTT
CAISESRGGPTDTQYF
>.|TRBV6-9|TRBJ2-1|.
TGTGCCAGCAGACGTGGGGGGACGAAGGGGAACGGGGCTTACAATGAGCAGTTCTTC
CASRRGGTKGNGAYNEQFF
>.|TRBV27|TRBJ1-1|.
TGTGCCAGCAGTTTATCATGGAACACTGAAGCTTTCTTT
CASSLSWNTEAFF
>.|TRBV5-6|TRBJ1-1|TRBD1
TGTGCCAGCAGCGATATGACAGGGGTGAACACTGAAGCTTTCTTT
CASSDMTGVNTEAFF
>.|TRBV18|TRBJ1-5|.
TGTGCCAGCTCGCTTGGTGTTTGGTGGCTCCAGCATTTT
CASSLGVWWLQHF
>.|TRBV13|TRBJ2-1|TRBD2
TGTGCCAGCACCCCCGGCGGGGGGAGCTCCTACAATGAGCAGTTCTTC
CASTPGGGSSYNEQFF